The 5 T cell receptor beta chains given below trace back to one sample, sequenced in a study of graft-versus-host responses after intestinal transplantation. What these receptors recognize is not known. This table comes from immunoSEQ multiplex PCR, and its TCRdb copy is limited to in-frame clones, with some not included. The sample yields tens of thousands of clones, roughly 89% seen once. This specimen consisted of unstimulated CD4+ T cells sorted from spleen or lymph node cells, obtained before intestinal transplant. The receptors stem from a human donor who received an intestinal transplant.

The rearrangement links TRBV6-5 to TRBJ2-1, with D possibly being TRBD2 (6 bases). V dropped 7 bases and J dropped 4 bases, with 17 bases sitting between them. This CDR3 has 15 amino acids. Germline lookup yields CDR1 MNHEY and CDR2 SVGAGI. The CDR3 region has the DNA TGTGCCAGCAACCGGCGCCCGGGGGATTACAATGAGCAGTTCTTC. Residues: CASNRRPGDYNEQFF.

The rearrangement uses TRBV4-1 and TRBJ1-4; D might be TRBD1 (6 bases). V gave up 6 bases and J gave up 8 bases, with 16 bases separating them. CDR1 is MGHRA, CDR2 YSYEKL, per germline. The CDR3 sequence is 14 residues long. This CDR3 is CASRAGVGNEKLFF. The CDR3 DNA sequence: TGCGCCAGCAGGGCAGGGGTCGGAAACGAAAAACTGTTTTTT.

This rearrangement joins TRBV19 to TRBJ2-2, with TRBD2 matching 9 bases. After removal of 5 bases from V and 6 bases from J, the junction contained 10 bases not matched to a gene. This CDR3 has 16 amino acids. Germline CDR1 is LNHDA and CDR2 is SQIVND (reference sequence). This chain's CDR3 is CASSELRGLASGELFF. CDR3 DNA: TGTGCCAGTAGTGAGCTCAGGGGACTAGCTTCCGGGGAGCTGTTTTTT.

This rearrangement joins TRBV6-1 to TRBJ2-1, with D possibly being TRBD1 (5 bases). Germline lookup yields CDR1 MNHNS and CDR2 SASEGT. The V gene lost 5 bases and the J gene lost 7 bases, with 12 bases spanning the gap. This CDR3 spans 13 amino acids. The CDR3 DNA reads TGTGCCAGCAGTAGGACAAGCCCTAATGAGCAGTTCTTC. Its translation: CASSRTSPNEQFF.

The V and J genes are TRBV5-1 and TRBJ2-5, with D perhaps given as TRBD1 or TRBD2 (5 bases each). V shed 3 bases and J shed 5 bases, with 14 bases lying between them. CDR3 length: 14 residues. CDR1 is SGHRS, CDR2 YFSETQ, per germline. For the CDR3, the DNA is TGCGCCAGCAGCTCGTCGGCTTGGGGGGAGACCCAGTACTTC. Encoded protein: CASSSSAWGETQYF.